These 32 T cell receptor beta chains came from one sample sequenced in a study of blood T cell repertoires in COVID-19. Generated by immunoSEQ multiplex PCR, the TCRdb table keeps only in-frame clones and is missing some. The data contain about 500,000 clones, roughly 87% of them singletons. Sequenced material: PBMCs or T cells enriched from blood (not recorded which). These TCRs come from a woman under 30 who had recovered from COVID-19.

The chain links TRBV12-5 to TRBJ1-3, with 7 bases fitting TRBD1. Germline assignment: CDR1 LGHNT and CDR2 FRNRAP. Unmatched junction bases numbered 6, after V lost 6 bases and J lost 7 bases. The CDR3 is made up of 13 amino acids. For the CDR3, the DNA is TGTGCTAGTGGACCTATACAGGGGAACACCATATATTTT. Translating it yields CASGPIQGNTIYF. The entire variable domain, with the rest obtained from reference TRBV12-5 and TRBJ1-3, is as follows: DARVTQTPRHKVTEMGQEVTMRCQPILGHNTVFWYRQTMMQGLELLAYFRNRAPLDDSGMPKDRFSAEMPDATLATLKIQPSEPRDSAVYFCASGPIQGNTIYFGEGSWLTVV.

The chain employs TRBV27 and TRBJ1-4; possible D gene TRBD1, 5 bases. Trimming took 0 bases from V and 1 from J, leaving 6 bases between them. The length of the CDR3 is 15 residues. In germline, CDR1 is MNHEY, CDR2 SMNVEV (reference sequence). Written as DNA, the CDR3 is TGTGCCAGCAGTTTATCGCAGGGAACTAATGAAAAACTGTTTTTT. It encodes CASSLSQGTNEKLFF.

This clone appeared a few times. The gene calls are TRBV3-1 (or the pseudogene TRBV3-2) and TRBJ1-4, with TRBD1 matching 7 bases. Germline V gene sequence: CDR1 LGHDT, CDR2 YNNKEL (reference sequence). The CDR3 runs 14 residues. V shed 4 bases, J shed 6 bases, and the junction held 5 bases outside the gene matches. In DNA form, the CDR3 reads TGTGCCAGCAGCCGACCAGGGGGTCATGAAAAACTGTTTTTT. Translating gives CASSRPGGHEKLFF.

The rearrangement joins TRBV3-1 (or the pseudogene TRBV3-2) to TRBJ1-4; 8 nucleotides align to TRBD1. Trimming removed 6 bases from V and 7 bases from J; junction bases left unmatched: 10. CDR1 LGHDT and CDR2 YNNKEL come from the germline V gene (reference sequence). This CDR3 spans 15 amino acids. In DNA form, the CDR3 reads TGTGCCAGCAGTTTCTACGGGACAGGTAGTGAAAAACTGTTTTTT. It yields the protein CASSFYGTGSEKLFF.

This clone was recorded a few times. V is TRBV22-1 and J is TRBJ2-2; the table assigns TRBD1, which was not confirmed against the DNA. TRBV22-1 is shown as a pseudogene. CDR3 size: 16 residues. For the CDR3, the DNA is TGTCCTGGGAGCGCACGTCCGGGACAGGGGGGCGGGGAGCTGTTTTTT. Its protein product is CPGSARPGQGGGELFF.

CDR3 in amino acids: CASNRGWGETQYF. The CDR3 DNA is TGTGCCAGCAACCGGGGATGGGGAGAGACCCAGTACTTC. This chain links TRBV6-5 with TRBJ2-5, with a possible D match to TRBD2 (5 bases). Germline CDR1 and CDR2: MNHEY and SVGAGI. The CDR3 has 13 amino acids. V lost 7 bases, J lost 4 bases, and 13 bases lay in between.

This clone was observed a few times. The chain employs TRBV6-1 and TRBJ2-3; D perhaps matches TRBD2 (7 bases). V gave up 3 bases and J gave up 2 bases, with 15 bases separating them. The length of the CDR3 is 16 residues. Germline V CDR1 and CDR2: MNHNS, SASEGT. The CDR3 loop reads CASSEVGGGYTDTQYF. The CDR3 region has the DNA TGTGCCAGCAGTGAGGTGGGCGGGGGCTACACAGATACGCAGTATTTT.

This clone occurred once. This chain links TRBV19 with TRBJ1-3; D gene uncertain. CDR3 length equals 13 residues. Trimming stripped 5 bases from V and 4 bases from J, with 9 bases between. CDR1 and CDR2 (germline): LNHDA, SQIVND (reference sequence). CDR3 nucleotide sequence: TGTGCCAGTAGTCCTCCCCCGGGAAACACCATATATTTT. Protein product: CASSPPPGNTIYF.

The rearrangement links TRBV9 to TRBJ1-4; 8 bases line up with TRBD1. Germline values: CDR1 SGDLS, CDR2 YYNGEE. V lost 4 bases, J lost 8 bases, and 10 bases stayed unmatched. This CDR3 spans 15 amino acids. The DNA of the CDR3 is TGTGCCAGCAGCTTATCAGGGGGCGCGGGAGAAAAACTGTTTTTT. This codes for CASSLSGGAGEKLFF.

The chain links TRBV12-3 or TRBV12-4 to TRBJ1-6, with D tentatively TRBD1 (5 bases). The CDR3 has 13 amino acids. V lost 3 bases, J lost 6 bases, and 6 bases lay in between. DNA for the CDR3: TGTGCCAGCAGTTTCAGGGTTAATTCACCCCTCCACTTT. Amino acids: CASSFRVNSPLHF.

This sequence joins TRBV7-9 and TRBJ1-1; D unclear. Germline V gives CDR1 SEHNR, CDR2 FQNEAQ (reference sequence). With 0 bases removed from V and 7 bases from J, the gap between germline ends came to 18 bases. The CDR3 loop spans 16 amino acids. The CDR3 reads CASSLAGGTGRGEAFF. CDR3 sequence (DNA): TGTGCCAGCAGCTTAGCGGGAGGAACTGGACGGGGTGAAGCTTTCTTT.

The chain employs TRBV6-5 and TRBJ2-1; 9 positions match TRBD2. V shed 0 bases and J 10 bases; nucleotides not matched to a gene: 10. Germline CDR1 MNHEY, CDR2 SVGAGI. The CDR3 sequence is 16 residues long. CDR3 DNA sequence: TGTGCCAGCAGTTACTCACCGGGCGGGGGGGCATTAGAGCAGTTCTTC. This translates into CASSYSPGGGALEQFF.

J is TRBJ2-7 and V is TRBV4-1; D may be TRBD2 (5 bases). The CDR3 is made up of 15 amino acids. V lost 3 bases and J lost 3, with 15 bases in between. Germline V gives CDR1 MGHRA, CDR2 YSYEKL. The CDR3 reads CASSQTYTADYEQYF. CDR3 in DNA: TGCGCCAGCAGCCAGACCTATACAGCGGACTACGAGCAGTACTTC.

This chain's CDR3 is CASSDSRRTYEQYF. The CDR3 DNA reads TGTGCCAGCAGTGATAGCCGGCGCACCTACGAGCAGTACTTC. V is TRBV25-1 and J is TRBJ2-7; D is uncertain. The ends were cut back, 3 bases at V and 2 bases at J, with 11 bases in the middle. The germline gives CDR1 MGHDK, CDR2 SYGVNS. This CDR3 contains 14 residues.

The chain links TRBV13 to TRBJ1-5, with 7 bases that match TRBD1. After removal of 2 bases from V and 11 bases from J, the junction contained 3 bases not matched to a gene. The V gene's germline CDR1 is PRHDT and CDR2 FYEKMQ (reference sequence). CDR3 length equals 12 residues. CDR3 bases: TGTGCCAGCAGCTTAACCCAGGGGGCCCAGCATTTT. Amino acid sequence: CASSLTQGAQHF.

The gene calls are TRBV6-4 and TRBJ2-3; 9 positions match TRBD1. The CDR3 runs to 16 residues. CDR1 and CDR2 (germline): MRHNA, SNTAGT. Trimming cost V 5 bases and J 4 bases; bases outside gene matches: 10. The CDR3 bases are TGTGCCAGCAGTCCGCCCACAGGGGGCGCAGCAGATACGCAGTATTTT. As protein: CASSPPTGGAADTQYF.

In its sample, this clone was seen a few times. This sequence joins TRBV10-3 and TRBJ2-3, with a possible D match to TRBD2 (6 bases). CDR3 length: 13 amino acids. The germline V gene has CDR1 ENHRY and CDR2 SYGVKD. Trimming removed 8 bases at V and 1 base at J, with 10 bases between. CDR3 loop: CAIARERTDTQYF. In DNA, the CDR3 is TGTGCCATCGCCCGGGAGCGCACAGATACGCAGTATTTT.

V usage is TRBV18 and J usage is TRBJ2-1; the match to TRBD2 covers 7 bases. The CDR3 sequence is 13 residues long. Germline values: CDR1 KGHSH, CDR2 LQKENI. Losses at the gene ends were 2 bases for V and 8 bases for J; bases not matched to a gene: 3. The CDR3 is CASSPKTSYEQFF. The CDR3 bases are TGTGCCAGCTCACCAAAGACTAGCTATGAGCAGTTCTTC.

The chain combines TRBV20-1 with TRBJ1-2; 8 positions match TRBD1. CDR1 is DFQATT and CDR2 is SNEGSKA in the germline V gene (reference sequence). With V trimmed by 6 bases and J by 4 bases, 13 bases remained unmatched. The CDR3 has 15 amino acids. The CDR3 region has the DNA TGCAGTGCAAGTACAGGACAGGGATTCCGCTATGGCTACACCTTC. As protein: CSASTGQGFRYGYTF.

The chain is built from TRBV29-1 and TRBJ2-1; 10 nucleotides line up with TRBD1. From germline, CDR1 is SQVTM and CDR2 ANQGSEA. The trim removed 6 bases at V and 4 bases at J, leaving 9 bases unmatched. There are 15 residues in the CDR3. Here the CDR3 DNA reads TGCAGCGTCACGCCGGGACAGGGGACATACAATGAGCAGTTCTTC. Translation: CSVTPGQGTYNEQFF.

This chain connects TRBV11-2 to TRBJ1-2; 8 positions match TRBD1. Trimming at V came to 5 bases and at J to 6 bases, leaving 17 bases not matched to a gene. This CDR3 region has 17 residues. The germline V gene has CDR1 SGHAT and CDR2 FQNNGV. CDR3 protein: CASSPRTGWGDRNGYTF. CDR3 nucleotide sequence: TGTGCCAGCAGCCCACGGACAGGGTGGGGAGATCGAAATGGCTACACCTTC.

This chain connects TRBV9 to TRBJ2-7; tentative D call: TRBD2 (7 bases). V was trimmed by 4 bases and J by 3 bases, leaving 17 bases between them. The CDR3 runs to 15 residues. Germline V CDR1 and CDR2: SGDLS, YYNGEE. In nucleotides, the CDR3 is TGTGCCAGCAGCCCGGGGGGAACAGGGTTCTACGAGCAGTACTTC. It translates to CASSPGGTGFYEQYF. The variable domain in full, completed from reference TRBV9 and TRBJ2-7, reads DSGVTQTPKHLITATGQRVTLRCSPRSGDLSVYWYQQSLDQGLQFLIQYYNGEERAKGNILERFSAQQFPDLHSELNLSSLELGDSALYFCASSPGGTGFYEQYFGPGTRLTVT.

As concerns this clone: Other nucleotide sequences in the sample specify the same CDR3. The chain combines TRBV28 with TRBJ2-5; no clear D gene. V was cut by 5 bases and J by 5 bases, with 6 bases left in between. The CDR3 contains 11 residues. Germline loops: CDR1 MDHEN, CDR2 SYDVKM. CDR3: CASSRRETQYF. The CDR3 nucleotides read TGTGCCAGCAGTCGTCGGGAGACCCAGTACTTC.

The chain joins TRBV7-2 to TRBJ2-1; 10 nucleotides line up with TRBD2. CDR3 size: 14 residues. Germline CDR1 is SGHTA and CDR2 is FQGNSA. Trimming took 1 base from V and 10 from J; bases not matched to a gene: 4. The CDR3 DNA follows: TGTGCCAGCAGCTTAGAACTAGCGGGGATCGAGCAGTTCTTC. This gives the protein CASSLELAGIEQFF.

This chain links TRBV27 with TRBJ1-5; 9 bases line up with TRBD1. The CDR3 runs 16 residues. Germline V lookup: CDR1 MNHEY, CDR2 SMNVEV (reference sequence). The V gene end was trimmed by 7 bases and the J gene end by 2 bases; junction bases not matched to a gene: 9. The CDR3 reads CASTPAGQGRNQPQHF. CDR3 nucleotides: TGTGCCAGCACCCCGGCGGGACAGGGCCGCAATCAGCCCCAGCATTTT.

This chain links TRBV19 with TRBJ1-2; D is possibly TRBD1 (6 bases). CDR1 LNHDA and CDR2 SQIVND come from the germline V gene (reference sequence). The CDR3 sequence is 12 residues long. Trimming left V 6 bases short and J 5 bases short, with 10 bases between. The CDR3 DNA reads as TGTGCCAGTAGCTCAGGGGAATATGGCTACACCTTC. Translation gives CASSSGEYGYTF.

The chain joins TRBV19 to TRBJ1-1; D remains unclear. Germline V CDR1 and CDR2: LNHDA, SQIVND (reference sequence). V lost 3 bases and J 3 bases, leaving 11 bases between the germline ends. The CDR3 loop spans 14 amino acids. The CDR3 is CASSISGVDTEAFF. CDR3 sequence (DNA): TGTGCCAGTAGTATTAGTGGAGTAGACACTGAAGCTTTCTTT.

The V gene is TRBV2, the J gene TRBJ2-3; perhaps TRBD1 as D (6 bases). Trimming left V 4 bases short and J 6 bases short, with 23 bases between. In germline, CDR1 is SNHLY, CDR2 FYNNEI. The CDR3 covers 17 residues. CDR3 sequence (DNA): TGTGCCAGCAGTGTTACCCCGTGGGCAGGGGCTAAGGATACGCAGTATTTT. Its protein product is CASSVTPWAGAKDTQYF.

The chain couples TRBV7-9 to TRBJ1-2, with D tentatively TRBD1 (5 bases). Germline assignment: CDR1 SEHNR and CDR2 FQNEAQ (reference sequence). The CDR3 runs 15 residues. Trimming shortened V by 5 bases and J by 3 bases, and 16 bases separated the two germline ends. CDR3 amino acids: CASSRSPQGDYGYTF. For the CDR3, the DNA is TGTGCCAGCAGCCGATCCCCCCAGGGTGACTATGGCTACACCTTC.

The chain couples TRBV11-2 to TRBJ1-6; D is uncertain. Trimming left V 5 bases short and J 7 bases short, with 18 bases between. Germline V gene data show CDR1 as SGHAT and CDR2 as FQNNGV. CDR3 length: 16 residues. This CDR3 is CASSPLGWQTNSPLHF. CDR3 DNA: TGTGCCAGCAGCCCCCTAGGTTGGCAGACCAATTCACCCCTCCACTTT.

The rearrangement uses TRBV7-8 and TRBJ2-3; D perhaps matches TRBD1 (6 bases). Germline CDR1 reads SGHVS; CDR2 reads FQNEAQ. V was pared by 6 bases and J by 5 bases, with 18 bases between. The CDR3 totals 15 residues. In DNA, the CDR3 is TGTGCCAGCAGTCCTACAGGGTATTCTCAAGATACGCAGTATTTT. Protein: CASSPTGYSQDTQYF.

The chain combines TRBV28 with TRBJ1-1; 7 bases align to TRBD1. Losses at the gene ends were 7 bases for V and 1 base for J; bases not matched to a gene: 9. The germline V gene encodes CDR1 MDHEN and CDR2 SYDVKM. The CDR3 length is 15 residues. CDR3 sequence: CASIPGGTENTEAFF. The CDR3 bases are TGTGCCAGCATTCCGGGAGGGACAGAGAACACTGAAGCTTTCTTT. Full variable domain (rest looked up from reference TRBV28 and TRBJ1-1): DVKVTQSSRYLVKRTGEKVFLECVQDMDHENMFWYRQDPGLGLRLIYFSYDVKMKEKGDIPEGYSVSREKKERFSLILESASTNQTSMYLCASIPGGTENTEAFFGQGTRLTVV.